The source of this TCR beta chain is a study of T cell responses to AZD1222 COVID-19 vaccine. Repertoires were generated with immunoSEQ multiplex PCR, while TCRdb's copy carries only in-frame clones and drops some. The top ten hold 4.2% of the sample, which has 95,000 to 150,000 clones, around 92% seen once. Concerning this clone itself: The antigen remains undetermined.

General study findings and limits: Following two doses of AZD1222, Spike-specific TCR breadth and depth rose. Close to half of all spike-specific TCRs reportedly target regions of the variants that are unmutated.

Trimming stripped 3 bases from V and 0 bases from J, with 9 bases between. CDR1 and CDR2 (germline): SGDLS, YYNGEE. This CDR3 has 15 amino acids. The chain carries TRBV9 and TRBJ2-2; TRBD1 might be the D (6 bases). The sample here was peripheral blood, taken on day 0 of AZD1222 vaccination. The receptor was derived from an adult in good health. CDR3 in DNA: TGTGCCAGCAGCGGGGGGCGTGCGAACACCGGGGAGCTGTTTTTT. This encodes CASSGGRANTGELFF.